Below are 12 T cell receptor beta chains sequenced from a single sample in a study of cytomegalovirus exposure and HLA in healthy donors. Clones were read by immunoSEQ multiplex PCR, and TCRdb kept only the in-frame ones, dropping some. Of 200,000 to 300,000 clones in the sample, approximately 90% are singletons; the top ten hold about 2.5%. Sequences were obtained from PBMCs. The receptors were sampled from a man in his late teens or twenties in good health and CMV-seronegative.

The V gene is TRBV10-3, the J gene TRBJ2-7, with D possibly TRBD2 on 5 matching bases. This CDR3 contains 12 residues. Between the trimmed V and J ends, which lost 8 bases and 6 bases, there was a span of 14 bases. Germline CDR1 and CDR2: ENHRY and SYGVKD. The CDR3 DNA follows: TGTGCCATCGGAGGCTCCTTCTCCGAGCAGTACTTC. Its translation is CAIGGSFSEQYF.

This sequence joins TRBV18 and TRBJ1-6; 8 bases agree with TRBD1. V lost 6 bases to trimming and J lost 9 bases; unmatched junction nucleotides: 10. The V gene's germline CDR1 is KGHSH and CDR2 LQKENI. This CDR3 spans 15 amino acids. CDR3 DNA: TGTGCCAGCTCCCCGGATGGACAGGGAGGTTCACCCCTCCACTTT. This encodes CASSPDGQGGSPLHF.

As to this clone: Relative to the germline gene, one junction end is altered; a read error may explain this. The chain employs TRBV11-3 and TRBJ1-5, with a weak D call TRBD1 (6 bases). Germline V gene data show CDR1 as SGHNT and CDR2 as YENEEA. The CDR3 consists of 16 residues. The CDR3 protein is CASTLKRGYSNQPQHF. CDR3 DNA: TGTGCCAGCACCTTAAAAAGGGGGTATAGCAATCAGCCCCAGCATTTT.

The rearrangement links TRBV10-2 to TRBJ2-7; D is perhaps TRBD1 (5 bases). CDR1 is WSHSY and CDR2 is SAAADI in the germline V gene. The CDR3 totals 11 residues. Trimming pared 6 bases from V and 6 bases from J, leaving 9 bases between. Written as DNA, the CDR3 is TGCGCCAGCAGGCAGGGTGGCGAGCAGTACTTC. Translating gives CASRQGGEQYF.

The chain joins TRBV5-1 to TRBJ2-1; TRBD2 matches at 7 bases. The length of the CDR3 is 12 residues. V gave up 6 bases and J gave up 7 bases; unmatched junction bases: 4. Looked up from germline, CDR1 is SGHRS and CDR2 is YFSETQ. The CDR3 DNA follows: TGCGCCAGCAAAAGGGGAGGGAATGAGCAGTTCTTC. Translating it yields CASKRGGNEQFF.

Details on this clone: At one boundary the junction diverges from the germline segment, which might be a read error. The chain is built from TRBV5-1 and TRBJ1-5; TRBD1 is a possible D gene (6 bases). Germline-derived CDR1 and CDR2 are SGHRS and YFSETQ. The CDR3 totals 17 residues. This CDR3 is CASSLAPGQSSYQPQHF. The DNA for the CDR3 is TGCGCCAGCAGCTTGGCCCCAGGACAGAGTAGCTATCAGCCCCAGCATTTT.

The chain employs TRBV4-2 and TRBJ2-3; D gene unclear. V was cut by 4 bases and J by 4 bases, with 9 bases left in between. This CDR3 has 13 amino acids. The V gene's germline CDR1 is LGHNA and CDR2 YNFKEQ. This CDR3 is CASSPELADTQYF. The CDR3 DNA follows: TGTGCCAGCAGCCCTGAACTCGCAGATACGCAGTATTTT.

As for this clone: One end of the junction is discordant with germline, which a read error may explain. The chain employs TRBV7-9 and TRBJ1-2; 7 positions agree with TRBD1. The CDR3 has 13 residues. CDR1 and CDR2 from the germline V gene are SEHNR and FQNEAQ (reference sequence). In DNA form, the CDR3 reads TGTGCCAGCAGTTTAGGACAGGCCCCGCACTACACCTTC. Translation gives CASSLGQAPHYTF.

This clone was observed a few times. The chain couples TRBV7-3 to TRBJ1-6; unclear D gene. Germline V gene sequence: CDR1 SGHTA, CDR2 FQGTGA. CDR3 length equals 15 residues. Trimming pared 4 bases from V and 0 bases from J, leaving 7 bases between. The CDR3 loop reads CASSSGLSYNSPLHF. CDR3 nucleotide sequence: TGTGCCAGCAGCTCCGGACTCTCCTATAATTCACCCCTCCACTTT.

The rearrangement uses TRBV9 and TRBJ2-7, with a weak D call TRBD1 (5 bases). V was clipped by 2 bases and J by 3 bases, with 15 bases between them. The CDR3 covers 15 residues. The germline CDR1 and CDR2 sequences are SGDLS and YYNGEE. The CDR3 sequence: CASSVGGALRYEQYF. The CDR3 DNA follows: TGTGCCAGCAGCGTTGGTGGGGCGCTTCGCTACGAGCAGTACTTC.

V gene TRBV27 combines with J gene TRBJ1-1; 7 bases line up with TRBD1. Germline V gene data show CDR1 as MNHEY and CDR2 as SMNVEV (reference sequence). The V and J ends lost 0 bases and 7 bases, in that order; junction bases with no gene match: 8. The CDR3 loop spans 15 amino acids. CDR3 protein: CASSLSMTGWSEAFF. The CDR3 DNA follows: TGTGCCAGCAGTTTATCGATGACAGGGTGGAGTGAAGCTTTCTTT.

This CDR3 reads CASSQYTGELFF. CDR3 coding DNA: TGTGCCAGCAGCCAGTACACCGGGGAGCTGTTTTTT. The gene calls are TRBV6-5 and TRBJ2-2, with D unclear. This CDR3 spans 12 amino acids. Germline V gene data show CDR1 as MNHEY and CDR2 as SVGAGI. V lost 6 bases and J lost 3, with 5 bases in between.